This T cell receptor (beta chain) was sequenced for a study of prognosis after radiotherapy for stage I lung cancer. Looking at the study overall: Stage I non-small cell lung cancer patients, who were enrolled in Nanjing, China, joined the cohort between early 2018 and early 2019. Of the enrolled patients, 11 to 15 had newly diagnosed primary stage I lung tumors, while roughly five had oligometastatic NSCLC following surgical resection of the primary tumor.

It was by two-round multiplex PCR that TCR beta CDR3 was amplified from genomic DNA. Every TRBV and TRBJ gene had its own specific primer in first-round PCR. TCRdb processed the multiplex PCR reads anew with MiXCR; each CDR3 protein has one entry. The data hold fewer than 40,000 distinct CDR3 sequences, with nearly 35% observed a single time. CDR3 length equals 15 residues. The germline CDR1 and CDR2 sequences are MNHEY and SVGEGT. Notes on this clonotype: Sequence at one end of the junction differs from germline and may be a read error.

The rearrangement links TRBV6-2 or TRBV6-3 to TRBJ1-3; the D gene is possibly TRBD1 (5 bases). The sample here was PBMCs, taken before or after stereotactic body radiation therapy (not recorded which). The clonotype originates from a donor older than 45 with non-small cell lung cancer. The CDR3 is CASSYEGISGNTIYF. The CDR3 nucleotides are TGTGCCAGCAGTTACGAGGGGATCTCTGGAAATACCATATATTTT.